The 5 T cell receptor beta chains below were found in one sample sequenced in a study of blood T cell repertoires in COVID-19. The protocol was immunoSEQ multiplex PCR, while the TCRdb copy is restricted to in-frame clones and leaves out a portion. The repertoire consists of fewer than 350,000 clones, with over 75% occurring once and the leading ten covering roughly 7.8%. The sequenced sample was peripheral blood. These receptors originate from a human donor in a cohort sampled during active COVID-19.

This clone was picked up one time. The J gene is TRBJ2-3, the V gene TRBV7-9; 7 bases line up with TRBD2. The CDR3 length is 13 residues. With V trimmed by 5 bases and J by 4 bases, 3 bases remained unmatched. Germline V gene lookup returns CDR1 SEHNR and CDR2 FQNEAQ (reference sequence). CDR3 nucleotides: TGTGCCAGCAGCGACCGGGGGGCAGATACGCAGTATTTT. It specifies CASSDRGADTQYF. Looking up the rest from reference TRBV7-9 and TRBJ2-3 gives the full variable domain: DTGVSQNPRHKITKRGQNVTFRCDPISEHNRLYWYRQTLGQGPEFLTYFQNEAQLEKSRLLSDRFSAERPKGSFSTLEIQRTEQGDSAMYLCASSDRGADTQYFGPGTRLTVL.

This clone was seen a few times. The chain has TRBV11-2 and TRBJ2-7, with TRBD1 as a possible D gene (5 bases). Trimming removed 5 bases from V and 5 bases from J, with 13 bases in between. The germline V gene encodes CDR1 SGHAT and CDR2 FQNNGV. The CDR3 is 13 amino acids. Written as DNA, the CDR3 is TGTGCCAGCAGCCCAAGTCCGGACAACGAGCAGTACTTC. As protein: CASSPSPDNEQYF. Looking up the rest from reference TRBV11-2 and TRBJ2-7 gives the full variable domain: EAGVAQSPRYKIIEKRQSVAFWCNPISGHATLYWYQQILGQGPKLLIQFQNNGVVDDSQLPKDRFSAERLKGVDSTLKIQPAKLEDSAVYLCASSPSPDNEQYFGPGTRLTVT.

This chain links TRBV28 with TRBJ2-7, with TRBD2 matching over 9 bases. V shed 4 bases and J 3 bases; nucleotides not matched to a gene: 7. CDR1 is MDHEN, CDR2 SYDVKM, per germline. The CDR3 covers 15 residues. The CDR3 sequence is CASSWGSGGGYEQYF. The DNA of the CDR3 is TGTGCCAGCAGTTGGGGTAGCGGGGGAGGCTACGAGCAGTACTTC.

CDR3 coding DNA: TGTGCCTGGAGTCTAGGGACACCCTCCGAGGAGCCCCAGCATTTT. Translating it yields CAWSLGTPSEEPQHF. The J gene is TRBJ1-5, the V gene TRBV30; a weak D match, TRBD1 (6 bases). Germline CDR1 reads GTSNPN; CDR2 reads SVGIG (reference sequence). This CDR3 has 15 residues. V lost 2 bases to trimming and J lost 8 bases, with 19 bases between them.

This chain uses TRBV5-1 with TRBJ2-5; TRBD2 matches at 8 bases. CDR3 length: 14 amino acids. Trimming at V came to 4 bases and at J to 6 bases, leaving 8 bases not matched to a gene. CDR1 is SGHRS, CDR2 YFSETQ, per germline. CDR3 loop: CASSPPGGKKTQYF. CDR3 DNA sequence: TGCGCCAGCAGCCCCCCGGGGGGGAAAAAGACCCAGTACTTC.